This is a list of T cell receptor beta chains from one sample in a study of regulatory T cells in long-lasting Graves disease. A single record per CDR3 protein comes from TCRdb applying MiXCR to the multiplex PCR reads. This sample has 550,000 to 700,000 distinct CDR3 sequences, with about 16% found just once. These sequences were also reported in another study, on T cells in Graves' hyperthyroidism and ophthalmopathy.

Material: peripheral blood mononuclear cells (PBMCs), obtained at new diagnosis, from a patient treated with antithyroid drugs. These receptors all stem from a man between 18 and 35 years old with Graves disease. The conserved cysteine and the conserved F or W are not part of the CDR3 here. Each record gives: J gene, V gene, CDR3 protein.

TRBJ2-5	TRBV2	ASRRQINQETQY
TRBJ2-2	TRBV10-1	ASSDSVGELF
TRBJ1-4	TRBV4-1	ASSRGTEVEKLF
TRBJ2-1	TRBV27	ASSLLGFNEQF
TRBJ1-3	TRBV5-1	ASSLATNSGNTIY
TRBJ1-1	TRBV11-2	ASSLEGARTEAF
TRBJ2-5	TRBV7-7	ASSFGGRSQETQY
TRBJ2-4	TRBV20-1	AFRAPSGNKNIQY
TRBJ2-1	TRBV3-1	ASSQAVVGLAAYNEQF
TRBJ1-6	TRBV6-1	ASSARQWSYNSPLH
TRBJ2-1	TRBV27	ASRRQGSVGEQF
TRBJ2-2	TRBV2	TSSYGRENTGELF
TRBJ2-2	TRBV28	ASSPFMGGRGNTGELF
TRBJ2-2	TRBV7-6	ASSLTGGRDTGELF
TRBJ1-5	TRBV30	AWSVRGGGNQPQH
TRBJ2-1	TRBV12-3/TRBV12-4	ASSPSGAFDEQF
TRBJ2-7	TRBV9	ASSVSVGAAYEQY
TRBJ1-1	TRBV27	ASSLFAGSYTEAF
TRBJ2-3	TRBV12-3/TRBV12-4	ASSLGDGGRDTQY
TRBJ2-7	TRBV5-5	ASSLKPGTGGYEQY
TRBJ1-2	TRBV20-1	SARDYRGLRANYGYT